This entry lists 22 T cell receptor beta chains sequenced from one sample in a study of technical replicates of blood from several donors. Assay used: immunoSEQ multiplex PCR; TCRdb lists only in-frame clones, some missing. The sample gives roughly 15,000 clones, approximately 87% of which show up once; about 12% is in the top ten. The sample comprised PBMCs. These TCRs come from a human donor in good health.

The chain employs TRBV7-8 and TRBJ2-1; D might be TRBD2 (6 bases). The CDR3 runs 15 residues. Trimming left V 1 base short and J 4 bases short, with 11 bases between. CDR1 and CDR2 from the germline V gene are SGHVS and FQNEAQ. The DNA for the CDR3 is TGTGCCAGCAGCTTAGGCGGGATGGGATACAATGAGCAGTTCTTC. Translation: CASSLGGMGYNEQFF.

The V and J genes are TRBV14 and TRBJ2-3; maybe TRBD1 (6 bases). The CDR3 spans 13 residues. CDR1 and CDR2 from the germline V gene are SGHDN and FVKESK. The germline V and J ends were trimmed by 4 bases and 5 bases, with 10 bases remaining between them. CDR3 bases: TGTGCCAGCAGCCTCCGACAGGAAGATACGCAGTATTTT. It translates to CASSLRQEDTQYF.

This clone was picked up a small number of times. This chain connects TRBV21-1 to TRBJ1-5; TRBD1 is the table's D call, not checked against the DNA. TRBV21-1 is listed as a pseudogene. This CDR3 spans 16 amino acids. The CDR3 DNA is TGTGCCAGCAGCAAACACCGGGACAGGGTCAATCAGCCCCAGCATTTT. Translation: CASSKHRDRVNQPQHF.

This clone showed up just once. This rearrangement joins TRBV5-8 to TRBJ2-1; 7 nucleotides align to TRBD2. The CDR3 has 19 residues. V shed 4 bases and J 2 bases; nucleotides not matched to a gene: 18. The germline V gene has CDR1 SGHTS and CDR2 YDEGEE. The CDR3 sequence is CASSLETIGGRGAYNEQFF. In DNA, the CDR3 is TGTGCCAGCAGCCTGGAGACAATAGGCGGGAGAGGGGCCTACAATGAGCAGTTCTTC.

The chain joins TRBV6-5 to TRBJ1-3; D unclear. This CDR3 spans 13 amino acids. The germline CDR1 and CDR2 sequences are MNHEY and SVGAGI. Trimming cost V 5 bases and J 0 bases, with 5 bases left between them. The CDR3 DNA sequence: TGTGCCAGCAGTACTATCTCTGGAAACACCATATATTTT. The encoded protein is CASSTISGNTIYF.

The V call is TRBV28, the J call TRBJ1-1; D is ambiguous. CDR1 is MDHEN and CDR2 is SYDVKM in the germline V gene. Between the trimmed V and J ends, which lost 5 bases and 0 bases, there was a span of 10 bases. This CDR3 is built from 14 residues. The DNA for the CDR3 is TGTGCCAGCAGTCGCGTCTCAATGAACACTGAAGCTTTCTTT. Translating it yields CASSRVSMNTEAFF.

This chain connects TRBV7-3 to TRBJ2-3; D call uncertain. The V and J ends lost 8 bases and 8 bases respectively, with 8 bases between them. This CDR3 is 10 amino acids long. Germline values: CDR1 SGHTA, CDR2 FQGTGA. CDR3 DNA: TGTGCCAGCCCCCCCCGTACGCAGTATTTT. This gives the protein CASPPRTQYF.

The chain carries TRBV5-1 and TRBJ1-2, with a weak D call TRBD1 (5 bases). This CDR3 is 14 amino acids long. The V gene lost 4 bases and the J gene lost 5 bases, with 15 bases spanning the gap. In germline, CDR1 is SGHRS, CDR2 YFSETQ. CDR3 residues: CASSPVGQGYGYTF. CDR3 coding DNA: TGCGCCAGCAGCCCCGTGGGGCAAGGGTATGGCTACACCTTC. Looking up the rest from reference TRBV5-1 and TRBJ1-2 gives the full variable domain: KAGVTQTPRYLIKTRGQQVTLSCSPISGHRSVSWYQQTPGQGLQFLFEYFSETQRNKGNFPGRFSGRQFSNSRSEMNVSTLELGDSALYLCASSPVGQGYGYTFGSGTRLTVV.

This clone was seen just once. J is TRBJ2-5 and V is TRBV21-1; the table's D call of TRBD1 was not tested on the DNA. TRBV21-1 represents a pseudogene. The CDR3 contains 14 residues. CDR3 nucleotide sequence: TGTGCCAGAAATCCGGGACACCTCCAAGAGACCCAGTACTTC. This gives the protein CARNPGHLQETQYF.

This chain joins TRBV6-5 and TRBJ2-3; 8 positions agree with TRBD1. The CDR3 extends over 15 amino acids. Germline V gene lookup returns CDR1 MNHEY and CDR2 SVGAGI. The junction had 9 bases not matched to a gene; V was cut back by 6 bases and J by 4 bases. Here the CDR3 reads CASRDRGRGPDTQYF. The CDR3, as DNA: TGTGCCAGCAGAGACAGGGGCCGAGGGCCAGATACGCAGTATTTT.

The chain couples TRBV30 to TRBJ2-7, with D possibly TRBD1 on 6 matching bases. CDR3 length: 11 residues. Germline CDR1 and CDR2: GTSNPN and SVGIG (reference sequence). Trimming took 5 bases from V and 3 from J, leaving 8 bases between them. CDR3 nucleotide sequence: TGTGCCTGGGGCAGGGGCTACGAGCAGTACTTC. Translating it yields CAWGRGYEQYF.

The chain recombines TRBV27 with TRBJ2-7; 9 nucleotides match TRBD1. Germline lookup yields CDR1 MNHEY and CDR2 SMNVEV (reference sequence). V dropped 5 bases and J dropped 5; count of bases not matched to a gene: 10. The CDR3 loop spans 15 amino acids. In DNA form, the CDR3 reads TGTGCCAGCAGTCCGGGACAGGGTAGGTACAACGAGCAGTACTTC. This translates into CASSPGQGRYNEQYF.

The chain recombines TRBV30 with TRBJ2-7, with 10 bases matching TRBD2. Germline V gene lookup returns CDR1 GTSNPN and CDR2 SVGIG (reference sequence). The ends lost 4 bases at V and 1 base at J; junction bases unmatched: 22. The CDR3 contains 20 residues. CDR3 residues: CAWTVWPVIISGRTSYEQYF. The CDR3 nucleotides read TGTGCCTGGACAGTTTGGCCCGTAATAATTAGCGGGAGGACATCCTACGAGCAGTACTTC.

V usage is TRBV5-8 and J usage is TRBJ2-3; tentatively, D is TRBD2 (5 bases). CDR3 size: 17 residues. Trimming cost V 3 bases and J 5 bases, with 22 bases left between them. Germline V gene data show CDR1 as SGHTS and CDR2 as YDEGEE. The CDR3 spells CASSSNLKGVIGDTQYF. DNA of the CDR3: TGTGCCAGCAGCTCGAATCTGAAGGGAGTGATTGGAGATACGCAGTATTTT.

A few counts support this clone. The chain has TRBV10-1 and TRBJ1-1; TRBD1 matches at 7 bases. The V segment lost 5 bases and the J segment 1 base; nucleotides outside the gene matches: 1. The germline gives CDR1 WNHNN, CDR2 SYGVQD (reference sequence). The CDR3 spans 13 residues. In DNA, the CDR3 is TGCGCCAGCAGTAACAGGGGGAACACTGAAGCTTTCTTT. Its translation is CASSNRGNTEAFF.

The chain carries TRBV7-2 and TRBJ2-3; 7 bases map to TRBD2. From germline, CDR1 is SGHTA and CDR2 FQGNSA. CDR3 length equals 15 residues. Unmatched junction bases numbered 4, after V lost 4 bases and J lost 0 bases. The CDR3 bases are TGTGCCAGCAGCTCTCCTAGCGGAAGCACAGATACGCAGTATTTT. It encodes CASSSPSGSTDTQYF.

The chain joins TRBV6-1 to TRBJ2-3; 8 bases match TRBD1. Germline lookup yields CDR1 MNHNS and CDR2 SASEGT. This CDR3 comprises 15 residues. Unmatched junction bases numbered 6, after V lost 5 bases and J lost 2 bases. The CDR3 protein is CASSPQTGATDTQYF. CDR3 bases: TGTGCCAGCAGTCCCCAGACAGGGGCCACAGATACGCAGTATTTT.

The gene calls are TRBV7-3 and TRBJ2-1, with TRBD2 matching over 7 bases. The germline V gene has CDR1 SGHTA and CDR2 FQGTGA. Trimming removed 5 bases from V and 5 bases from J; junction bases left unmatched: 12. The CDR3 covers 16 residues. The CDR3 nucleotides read TGTGCCAGCAGCCTCCGTATCGCGGGAGTGGACAATGAGCAGTTCTTC. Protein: CASSLRIAGVDNEQFF.

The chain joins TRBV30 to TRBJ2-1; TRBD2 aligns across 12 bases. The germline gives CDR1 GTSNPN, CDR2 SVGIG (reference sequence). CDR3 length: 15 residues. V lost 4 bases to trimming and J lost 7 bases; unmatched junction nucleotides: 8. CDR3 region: CAWTHGTSGWNEQFF. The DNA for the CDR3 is TGTGCCTGGACACATGGGACTAGCGGGTGGAATGAGCAGTTCTTC.

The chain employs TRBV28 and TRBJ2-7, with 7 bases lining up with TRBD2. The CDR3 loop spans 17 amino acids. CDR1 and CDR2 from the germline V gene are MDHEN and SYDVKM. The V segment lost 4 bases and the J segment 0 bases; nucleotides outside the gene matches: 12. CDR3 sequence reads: CASSWSYGGGSSYEQYF. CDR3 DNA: TGTGCCAGCAGTTGGTCCTATGGGGGGGGAAGCTCCTACGAGCAGTACTTC.

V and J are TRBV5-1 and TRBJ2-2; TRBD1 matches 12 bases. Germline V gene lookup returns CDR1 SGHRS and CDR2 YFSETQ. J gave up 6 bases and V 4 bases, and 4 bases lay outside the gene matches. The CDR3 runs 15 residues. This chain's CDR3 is CASSPGTGGPGELFF. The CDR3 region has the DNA TGCGCCAGCAGCCCCGGGACAGGGGGCCCCGGGGAGCTGTTTTTT. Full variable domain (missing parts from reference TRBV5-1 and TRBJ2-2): KAGVTQTPRYLIKTRGQQVTLSCSPISGHRSVSWYQQTPGQGLQFLFEYFSETQRNKGNFPGRFSGRQFSNSRSEMNVSTLELGDSALYLCASSPGTGGPGELFFGEGSRLTVL.

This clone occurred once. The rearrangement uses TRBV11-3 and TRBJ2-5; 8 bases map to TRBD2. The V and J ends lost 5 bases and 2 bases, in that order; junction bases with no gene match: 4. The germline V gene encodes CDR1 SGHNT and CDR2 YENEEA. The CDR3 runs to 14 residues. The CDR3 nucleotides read TGTGCCAGCAGCCCGGGAGGGAGTCAAGAGACCCAGTACTTC. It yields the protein CASSPGGSQETQYF.